What follows are 24 T cell receptor beta chains derived from one specimen sequenced in a study of T cells in Graves' hyperthyroidism and ophthalmopathy. The investigators amplified TCR beta CDR3 regions from RNA transcripts. The HTBI set primed first-round TCR CDR3 RT-PCR. MiXCR, run by TCRdb on the multiplex PCR reads, gives a single entry per CDR3 protein. The top ten hold approximately 49% of the sample, which has almost 500,000 distinct CDR3 sequences, approximately 23% seen once. Specimen: blood. The receptors were sampled from a woman in her sixties or seventies with Graves' ophthalmopathy.

The rearrangement links TRBV10-3 to TRBJ2-1; D assignment may be TRBD1 or TRBD2 (6 bases each). Trimming stripped 7 bases from V and 8 bases from J, with 15 bases between. This CDR3 spans 13 amino acids. Germline V gene data show CDR1 as ENHRY and CDR2 as SYGVKD. CDR3 coding DNA: TGTGCCATCAACGGGGGCACTTCGGATGAGCAGTTCTTC. Protein product: CAINGGTSDEQFF.

This clonotype came up a few times. The rearrangement uses TRBV20-1 and TRBJ2-1, with TRBD2 identical over 9 bases. The CDR3 runs to 14 residues. Germline V gives CDR1 DFQATT, CDR2 SNEGSKA (reference sequence). Trimming took 6 bases from V and 9 from J; bases not matched to a gene: 12. The CDR3 reads CSAFSSGESREQFF. DNA of the CDR3: TGCAGTGCATTTTCTAGCGGGGAAAGCCGTGAGCAGTTCTTC.

This clonotype has only a few counts. The chain employs TRBV7-3 and TRBJ1-1; D is undetermined. The V gene lost 0 bases and the J gene lost 1 base, with 9 bases spanning the gap. Per the germline V gene, CDR1 is SGHTA and CDR2 is FQGTGA. CDR3 length equals 15 residues. The CDR3, as DNA: TGTGCCAGCAGCTTAACCCATCAGGCGAACACTGAAGCTTTCTTT. This sequence encodes CASSLTHQANTEAFF.

The V gene is TRBV7-2, the J gene TRBJ2-1; D tentatively reads TRBD1 or TRBD2 (5 bases each). The CDR3 covers 14 residues. Germline loops: CDR1 SGHTA, CDR2 FQGNSA. V was pared by 4 bases and J by 14 bases, with 21 bases between. The CDR3 loop is CASSSSRSGLPKFF. CDR3 sequence (DNA): TGTGCCAGCAGCTCCAGCCGTTCGGGGCTCCCTAAGTTCTTC. The variable domain in full, completed from reference TRBV7-2 and TRBJ2-1, reads GAGVSQSPSNKVTEKGKDVELRCDPISGHTALYWYRQSLGQGLEFLIYFQGNSAPDKSGLPSDRFSAERTGGSVSTLTIQRTQQEDSAVYLCASSSSRSGLPKFFGPGTRLTVL.

Concerning this clonotype: The final CDR3 position lacks the conserved phenylalanine or tryptophan, pointing to a likely read error. The genes are TRBV12-3 or TRBV12-4 and TRBJ1-1; D may be TRBD1 (5 bases). This CDR3 has 12 residues. Trimming stripped 3 bases from V and 8 bases from J, with 10 bases between. The CDR3 nucleotides read TGTGCCAGCAGTTTGGGGCTGACCGAAGCTTTCCTT. Translated: CASSLGLTEAFL.

The gene calls are TRBV30 and TRBJ2-7; no reliable D call. Germline assignment: CDR1 GTSNPN and CDR2 SVGIG (reference sequence). This CDR3 region has 14 residues. V gave up 2 bases and J gave up 7 bases, with 18 bases separating them. Here the CDR3 reads CAWSQRATLGEQYF. The CDR3 DNA is TGTGCCTGGAGTCAACGAGCAACCCTAGGAGAGCAGTACTTC.

This clonotype came up many times. This chain joins TRBV7-2 and TRBJ1-1; D unresolved. This CDR3 is built from 14 residues. Looked up from germline, CDR1 is SGHTA and CDR2 is FQGNSA. V was pared by 5 bases and J by 2 bases, with 12 bases between. Here the CDR3 DNA reads TGTGCCAGCAGCCCCGTTCCCGGTAACACTGAAGCTTTCTTT. Translated, it gives CASSPVPGNTEAFF.

This chain connects TRBV20-1 to TRBJ2-7; 8 nucleotides agree with TRBD2. The germline gives CDR1 DFQATT, CDR2 SNEGSKA (reference sequence). This CDR3 has 15 residues. J gave up 2 bases and V 0 bases, and 6 bases lay outside the gene matches. CDR3 protein: CSARDRGGGAYEQYF. CDR3 nucleotide sequence: TGCAGTGCTAGAGACCGGGGGGGCGGGGCCTACGAGCAGTACTTC.

The gene calls are TRBV20-1 and TRBJ2-1; unclear D gene. Trimming pared 3 bases from V and 7 bases from J, leaving 13 bases between. Germline V gene lookup returns CDR1 DFQATT and CDR2 SNEGSKA (reference sequence). The CDR3 covers 13 residues. The CDR3 DNA reads as TGCAGTGCTAGTACTGCCCCTCCTAATGAGCAGTTCTTC. This gives the protein CSASTAPPNEQFF.

This clonotype occurred a few times. J is TRBJ2-3 and V is TRBV13; D not certain. Per the germline V gene, CDR1 is PRHDT and CDR2 is FYEKMQ (reference sequence). Trimming removed 5 bases at V and 2 bases at J, with 11 bases between. This CDR3 contains 14 residues. The CDR3 nucleotides are TGTGCCAGCAGCCCCACGGTCCACACAGATACGCAGTATTTT. Protein sequence: CASSPTVHTDTQYF.

V is TRBV20-1 and J is TRBJ1-5; D gene unclear. V lost 6 bases and J 0 bases, leaving 18 bases between the germline ends. CDR3 length: 16 amino acids. In germline, CDR1 is DFQATT, CDR2 SNEGSKA (reference sequence). The CDR3 sequence: CSASRGGAYSNQPQHF. The CDR3 region has the DNA TGCAGTGCGTCCCGCGGCGGAGCCTATAGCAATCAGCCCCAGCATTTT.

The genes are TRBV18 and TRBJ2-3; TRBD2 agrees at 9 bases. Germline V CDR1 and CDR2: KGHSH, LQKENI. Trimming at V came to 3 bases and at J to 6 bases, leaving 16 bases not matched to a gene. The CDR3 spans 18 residues. This CDR3 reads CASSPQSRVAGVSDTQYF. The DNA of the CDR3 is TGTGCCAGCTCACCCCAATCAAGGGTAGCGGGAGTGTCGGATACGCAGTATTTT. Looking up the rest from reference TRBV18 and TRBJ2-3 gives the full variable domain: NAGVMQNPRHLVRRRGQEARLRCSPMKGHSHVYWYRQLPEEGLKFMVYLQKENIIDESGMPKERFSAEFPKEGPSILRIQQVVRGDSAAYFCASSPQSRVAGVSDTQYFGPGTRLTVL.

The chain carries TRBV29-1 and TRBJ2-1, with D perhaps matching TRBD1 (6 bases). V was pared by 6 bases and J by 2 bases, with 14 bases between. Per the germline V gene, CDR1 is SQVTM and CDR2 is ANQGSEA. This CDR3 spans 14 amino acids. DNA for the CDR3: TGCAGCGTCCGCCGGGACATCACCTACAATGAGCAGTTCTTC. Protein: CSVRRDITYNEQFF.

This clonotype was picked up a small number of times. The chain couples TRBV10-3 to TRBJ2-1, with D possibly TRBD1 on 5 matching bases. Germline-derived CDR1 and CDR2 are ENHRY and SYGVKD. V lost 2 bases, J lost 5 bases, and 16 bases lay in between. This CDR3 is built from 16 residues. CDR3 in DNA: TGTGCCATCAGTGAGCTGGTAGCAAGGGGCCACAATGAGCAGTTCTTC. Translating it yields CAISELVARGHNEQFF.

In its sample, this clonotype was seen a few times. V and J are TRBV27 and TRBJ2-7; 7 positions agree with TRBD1. Per germline, CDR1 MNHEY and CDR2 SMNVEV (reference sequence). The junction had 9 bases not matched to a gene; V was cut back by 7 bases and J by 0 bases. CDR3 length: 15 amino acids. Here the CDR3 reads CASNPGTEGSYEQYF. The CDR3 DNA sequence: TGTGCCAGCAACCCCGGGACAGAGGGCTCCTACGAGCAGTACTTC.

This chain connects TRBV24-1 to TRBJ2-1; D gene uncertain. Germline lookup yields CDR1 KGHDR and CDR2 SFDVKD. Trimming removed 0 bases at V and 6 bases at J, with 11 bases between. The CDR3 has 15 residues. CDR3 loop: CATSDLGVKGNEQFF. CDR3 DNA: TGTGCCACCAGTGATTTGGGGGTGAAGGGCAATGAGCAGTTCTTC.

The gene calls are TRBV4-3 and TRBJ2-3, with no clear D. Trimming removed 0 bases at V and 1 base at J, with 14 bases between. The germline V gene encodes CDR1 LGHNA and CDR2 YSLEER. The CDR3 is 17 residues long. Here the CDR3 DNA reads TGCGCCAGCAGCCAAGACCGGCAGACCGGAGGCACAGATACGCAGTATTTT. Residues: CASSQDRQTGGTDTQYF.

There are many counts of this clonotype. The chain carries TRBV6-1 and TRBJ1-6; D possibly corresponds to TRBD1 (6 bases). V was clipped by 8 bases and J by 6 bases, with 14 bases between them. The length of the CDR3 is 14 residues. Germline V lookup: CDR1 MNHNS, CDR2 SASEGT. In DNA, the CDR3 is TGTGCCAGCTGTAGGGGGGGCGTTAATTCACCCCTCCACTTT. Its translation: CASCRGGVNSPLHF.

This clonotype came up a few times. The rearrangement joins TRBV3-1 to TRBJ2-3; 7 bases are a match to TRBD2. Germline V gene data show CDR1 as LGHDT and CDR2 as YNNKEL (reference sequence). J was trimmed by 0 bases and V by 5 bases; bases with no gene match: 5. This CDR3 is 15 amino acids long. The CDR3 spells CASSTSSGSTDTQYF. The CDR3 DNA reads as TGTGCCAGCAGCACGTCTAGCGGCAGCACAGATACGCAGTATTTT.

The chain joins TRBV25-1 to TRBJ1-4; 7 bases are a match to TRBD1. J lost 5 bases, V lost 5 bases, and 14 bases had no gene match. The germline CDR1 and CDR2 sequences are MGHDK and SYGVNS. This CDR3 contains 17 residues. CDR3 sequence reads: CASSSSLGDRLNEKLFF. CDR3 DNA sequence: TGTGCCAGCAGTTCCTCCTTGGGGGACAGACTAAATGAAAAACTGTTTTTT. Full variable domain (outside the CDR3, taken from reference TRBV25-1 and TRBJ1-4): EADIYQTPRYLVIGTGKKITLECSQTMGHDKMYWYQQDPGMELHLIHYSYGVNSTEKGDLSSESTVSRIRTEHFPLTLESARPSHTSQYLCASSSSLGDRLNEKLFFGSGTQLSVL.

This chain connects TRBV10-3 to TRBJ2-5, with unresolved D. Trimming removed 10 bases at V and 7 bases at J, with 13 bases between. Germline V gives CDR1 ENHRY, CDR2 SYGVKD. CDR3 size: 11 residues. This chain's CDR3 is CASQSLGTQYF. In nucleotides, the CDR3 is TGTGCCAGCCAGTCACTTGGGACCCAGTACTTC.

The V call is TRBV7-9, the J call TRBJ2-5; D gene unclear. This CDR3 has 15 residues. Trimming left V 2 bases short and J 5 bases short, with 15 bases between. Germline CDR1 is SEHNR and CDR2 is FQNEAQ (reference sequence). The CDR3 loop reads CASSLQATLGETQYF. CDR3 nucleotide sequence: TGTGCCAGCAGCTTACAGGCCACTCTTGGGGAGACCCAGTACTTC.

The V and J genes are TRBV7-9 and TRBJ1-2; possible D gene TRBD1, 6 bases. CDR1 is SEHNR and CDR2 is FQNEAQ in the germline V gene (reference sequence). This CDR3 region has 13 residues. Trimming took 2 bases from V and 4 from J, leaving 8 bases between them. The CDR3 region is CASSLPGAYGYTF. CDR3 nucleotides: TGTGCCAGCAGCTTACCAGGGGCCTATGGCTACACCTTC.

Many counts were recorded for this clonotype. The J gene is TRBJ1-1, the V gene TRBV29-1, with D possibly being TRBD1 (5 bases). Trimming left V 4 bases short and J 7 bases short, with 7 bases between. This CDR3 has 10 residues. CDR1 and CDR2 from the germline V gene are SQVTM and ANQGSEA. CDR3 nucleotides: TGCAGCGTTGGAGGGGATGAAGCTTTCTTT. This translates into CSVGGDEAFF.